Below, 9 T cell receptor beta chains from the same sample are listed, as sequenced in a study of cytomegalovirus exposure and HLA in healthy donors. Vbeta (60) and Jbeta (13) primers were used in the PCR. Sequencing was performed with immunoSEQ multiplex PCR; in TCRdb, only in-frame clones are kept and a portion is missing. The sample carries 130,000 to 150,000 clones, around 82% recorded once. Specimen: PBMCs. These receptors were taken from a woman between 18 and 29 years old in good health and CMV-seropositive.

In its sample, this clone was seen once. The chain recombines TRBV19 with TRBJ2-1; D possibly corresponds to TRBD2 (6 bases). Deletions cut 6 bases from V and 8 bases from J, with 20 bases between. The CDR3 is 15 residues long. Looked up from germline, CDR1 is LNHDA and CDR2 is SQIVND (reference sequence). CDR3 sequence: CASSKWDSANDEQFF. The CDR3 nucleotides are TGTGCCAGTAGCAAGTGGGACTCTGCCAACGATGAGCAGTTCTTC.

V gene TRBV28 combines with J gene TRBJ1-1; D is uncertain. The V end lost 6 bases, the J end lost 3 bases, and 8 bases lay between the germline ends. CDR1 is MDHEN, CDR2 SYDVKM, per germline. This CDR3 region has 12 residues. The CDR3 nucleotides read TGTGCCAGCAGCCAACAGTACACTGAAGCTTTCTTT. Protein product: CASSQQYTEAFF.

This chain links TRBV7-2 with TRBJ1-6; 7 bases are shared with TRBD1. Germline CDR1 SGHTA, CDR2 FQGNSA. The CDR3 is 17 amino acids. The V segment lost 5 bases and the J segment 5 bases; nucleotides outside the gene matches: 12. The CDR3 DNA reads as TGTGCCAGCAGCCTTCGCCTGGAGGGGGCGAATAATTCACCCCTCCACTTT. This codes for CASSLRLEGANNSPLHF.

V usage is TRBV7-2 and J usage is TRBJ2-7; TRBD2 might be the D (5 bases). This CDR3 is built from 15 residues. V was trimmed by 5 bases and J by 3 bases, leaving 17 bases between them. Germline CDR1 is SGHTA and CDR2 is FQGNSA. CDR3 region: CASSASGGLYYEQYF. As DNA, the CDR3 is TGTGCCAGCAGCGCCTCTGGTGGACTTTACTACGAGCAGTACTTC.

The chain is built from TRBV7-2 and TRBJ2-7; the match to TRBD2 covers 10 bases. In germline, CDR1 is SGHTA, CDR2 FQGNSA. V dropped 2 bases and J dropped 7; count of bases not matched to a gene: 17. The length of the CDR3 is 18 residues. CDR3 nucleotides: TGTGCCAGCAGCTTAAATAGCGGGGGGTCGGGGGGATGGTCAGAGCAGTACTTC. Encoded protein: CASSLNSGGSGGWSEQYF.

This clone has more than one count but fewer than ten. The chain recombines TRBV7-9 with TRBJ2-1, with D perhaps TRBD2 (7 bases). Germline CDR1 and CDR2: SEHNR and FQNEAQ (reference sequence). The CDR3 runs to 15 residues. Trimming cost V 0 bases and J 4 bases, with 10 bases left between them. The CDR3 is CASSLAGGPYNEQFF. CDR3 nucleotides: TGTGCCAGCAGCTTAGCGGGGGGGCCTTACAATGAGCAGTTCTTC.

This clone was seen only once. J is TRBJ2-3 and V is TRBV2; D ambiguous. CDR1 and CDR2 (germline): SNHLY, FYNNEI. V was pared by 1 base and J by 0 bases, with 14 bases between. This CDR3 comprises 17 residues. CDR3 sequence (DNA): TGTGCCAGCAGTGAAGAAGTGGTGACTGTTAGCACAGATACGCAGTATTTT. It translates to CASSEEVVTVSTDTQYF. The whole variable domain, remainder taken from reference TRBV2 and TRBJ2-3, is EPEVTQTPSHQVTQMGQEVILRCVPISNHLYFYWYRQILGQKVEFLVSFYNNEISEKSEIFDDQFSVERPDGSNFTLKIRSTKLEDSAMYFCASSEEVVTVSTDTQYFGPGTRLTVL.

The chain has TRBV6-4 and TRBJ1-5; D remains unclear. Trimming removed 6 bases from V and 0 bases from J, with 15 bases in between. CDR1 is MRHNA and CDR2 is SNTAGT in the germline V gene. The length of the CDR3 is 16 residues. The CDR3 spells CASSPTPGDSNQPQHF. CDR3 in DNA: TGTGCCAGCAGCCCGACTCCGGGAGATAGCAATCAGCCCCAGCATTTT.

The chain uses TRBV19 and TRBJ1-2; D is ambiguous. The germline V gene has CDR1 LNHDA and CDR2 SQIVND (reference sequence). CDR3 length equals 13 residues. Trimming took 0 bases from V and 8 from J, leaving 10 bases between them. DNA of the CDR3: TGTGCCAGTAGTATAGATGGCAGCGGGGGCTACACCTTC. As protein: CASSIDGSGGYTF.